The source of this T cell receptor beta chain is a study of technical replicates of blood from a few donors. Method: immunoSEQ multiplex PCR; TCRdb's copy keeps in-frame clones and lacks some. Here the sample spans about 6,900 clones, 90% to 97% being singletons. Germline values: CDR1 SGHRS, CDR2 YFSETQ. The CDR3 consists of 14 residues. Trimming removed 4 bases from V and 9 bases from J, with 17 bases in between. This clone came up once. J is TRBJ2-1 and V is TRBV5-1, with D perhaps TRBD2 (6 bases). The origin of this receptor is a human donor in good health. Sequencing input: PBMCs. Written as DNA, the CDR3 is TGCGCCAGCAGCCCTAGGGACTCGGGGAGTGAGCAGTTCTTC. This encodes CASSPRDSGSEQFF. The full variable domain, with the rest looked up from reference TRBV5-1 and TRBJ2-1, is KAGVTQTPRYLIKTRGQQVTLSCSPISGHRSVSWYQQTPGQGLQFLFEYFSETQRNKGNFPGRFSGRQFSNSRSEMNVSTLELGDSALYLCASSPRDSGSEQFFGPGTRLTVL.